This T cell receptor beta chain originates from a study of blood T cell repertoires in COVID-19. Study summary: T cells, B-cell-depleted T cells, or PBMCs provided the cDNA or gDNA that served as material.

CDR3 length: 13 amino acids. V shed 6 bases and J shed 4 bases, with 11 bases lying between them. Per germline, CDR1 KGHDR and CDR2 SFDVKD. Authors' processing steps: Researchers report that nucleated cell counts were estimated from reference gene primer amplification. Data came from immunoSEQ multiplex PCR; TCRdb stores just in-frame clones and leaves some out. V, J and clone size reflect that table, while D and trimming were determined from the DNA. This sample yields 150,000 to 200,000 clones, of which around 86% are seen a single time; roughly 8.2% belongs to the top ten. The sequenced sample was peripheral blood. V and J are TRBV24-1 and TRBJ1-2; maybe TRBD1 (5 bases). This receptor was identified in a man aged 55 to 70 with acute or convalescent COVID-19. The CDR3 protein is CATSPGHSYGYTF. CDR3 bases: TGTGCCACCAGTCCAGGGCACTCCTATGGCTACACCTTC.